Sequencing of this T cell receptor (beta chain) was carried out in a study of blood T cell repertoires in COVID-19. The wider study: Some COVID-19 samples were acute and others convalescent; all came from the United States, Italy and Spain. PBMCs, B-cell-depleted T cells, or T cells provided the cDNA or gDNA that made up the material.

Under the authors' procedure: Researchers report that nucleated cell counts were estimated from reference gene primer amplification. Only in-frame clones appear in the TCRdb table, and some are missing; sequencing was by immunoSEQ multiplex PCR. The DNA was the basis for D and trimming; V, J and clone size are from that table. This table has roughly 290,000 clones, roughly 89% appearing once. Trimming took off 4 bases at V and 8 bases at J, with 11 bases between the two ends. Germline loops: CDR1 MNHEY, CDR2 SVGAGI. The CDR3 is 12 residues long. This sequence originates from a man in his thirties or forties with acute or convalescent COVID-19. The chain links TRBV6-5 to TRBJ1-2; tentative D call: TRBD1 (5 bases). Sequences were obtained from peripheral blood. The CDR3 here is CASSSLDTGYTF. The CDR3 DNA follows: TGTGCCAGCAGTTCGTTGGACACGGGCTACACCTTC.